The entry that follows covers one T cell receptor beta chain sequence. The antigen remains undetermined. This CDR3 comprises 13 residues. V lost 5 bases and J 3 bases, leaving 11 bases between the germline ends. Germline V gives CDR1 MNHEY, CDR2 SVGAGI. PCR primers comprised 60 Vbeta and 13 Jbeta primers. Data came from immunoSEQ multiplex PCR; TCRdb stores just in-frame clones and leaves some out. Among 140,000 to 150,000 clones listed, 70% to 80% were seen once. As for the donors, each was a healthy bone marrow donor. The source of the sample is a study of cytomegalovirus exposure and HLA in healthy donors. The study's findings and limits: When presence/absence was analysed, sequencing depth was taken to be roughly uniform across donors. Investigators reported over 150 TCR beta chains as tied to cytomegalovirus. In an earlier analysis, about 87% or about 30%: the productive usage of most TCR beta V segments.

Sequencing was done on a sample of PBMCs. The gene calls are TRBV6-5 and TRBJ2-7, with TRBD1 as a possible D gene (6 bases). The sequence derives from a young woman in good health and CMV-seropositive. CDR3 protein: CASSTGLNYEQYF. CDR3 bases: TGTGCCAGCAGTACAGGGCTCAACTACGAGCAGTACTTC.